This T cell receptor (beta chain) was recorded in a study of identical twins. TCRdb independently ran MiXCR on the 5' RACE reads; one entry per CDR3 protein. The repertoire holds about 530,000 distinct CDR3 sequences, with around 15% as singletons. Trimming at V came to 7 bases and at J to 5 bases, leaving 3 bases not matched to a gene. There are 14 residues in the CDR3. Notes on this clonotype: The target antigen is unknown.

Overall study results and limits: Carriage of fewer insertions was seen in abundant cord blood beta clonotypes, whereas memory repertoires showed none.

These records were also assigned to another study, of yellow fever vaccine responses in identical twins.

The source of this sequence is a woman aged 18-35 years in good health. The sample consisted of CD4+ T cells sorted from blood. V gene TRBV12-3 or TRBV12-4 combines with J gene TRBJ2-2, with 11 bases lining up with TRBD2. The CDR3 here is CASKLAGVTGELFF. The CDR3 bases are TGTGCCAGCAAACTAGCGGGGGTAACCGGGGAGCTGTTTTTT.